These T cell receptor beta chains were read from a single sample in a study of blood T cell repertoires in COVID-19. The method was immunoSEQ multiplex PCR; TCRdb's version includes in-frame clones alone and lacks a portion of them. The repertoire has some 250,000 clones, around 86% of them found once; the top ten carry over 3%. The source material was peripheral blood. The receptor set was obtained from a woman in her thirties who had recovered from COVID-19. Both conserved end residues are part of each CDR3. A D gene is named only where the DNA matches it firmly. Rows may omit the clone size; those that give it use once, few, many or a size class.

J: TRBJ2-2
D: TRBD2
size: -
V: TRBV13
CDR3: CASTEGLAGGLSTGELFF
DNA: TGTGCCAGCACCGAGGGACTAGCGGGGGGCCTTAGCACCGGGGAGCTGTTTTTT

J: TRBJ1-2
D: TRBD1
size: -
V: TRBV15
CDR3: CATSTTGEYYGYTF
DNA: TGTGCCACCAGCACTACAGGGGAGTACTATGGCTACACCTTC

J: TRBJ2-2
D: -
size: once
V: TRBV7-7
CDR3: CASSFGHNTGELFF
DNA: TGTGCCAGCAGCTTCGGACATAACACCGGGGAGCTGTTTTTT

J: TRBJ1-4
D: TRBD1
size: -
V: TRBV7-3
CDR3: CASSIGTGGNEKLFF
DNA: TGTGCCAGCAGCATAGGGACAGGCGGAAATGAAAAACTGTTTTTT

J: TRBJ2-1
D: TRBD1
size: few
V: TRBV6-1
CDR3: CASSEDRGGYNEQFF
DNA: TGTGCCAGCAGTGAGGACAGGGGGGGGTACAATGAGCAGTTCTTC

J: TRBJ2-3
D: TRBD2
size: -
V: TRBV6-5
CDR3: CASSHTSGGPDTQYF
DNA: TGTGCCAGCAGCCACACTAGCGGGGGCCCAGATACGCAGTATTTT

J: TRBJ1-2
D: TRBD1
size: -
V: TRBV29-1
CDR3: CSVVGTGGYTF
DNA: TGCAGCGTTGTAGGGACAGGGGGCTACACCTTC

J: TRBJ2-6
D: TRBD1
size: -
V: TRBV7-2
CDR3: CASSVPGTGLHSGANVLTF
DNA: TGTGCCAGCAGCGTACCCGGGACAGGGCTTCACTCTGGGGCCAACGTCCTGACTTTC

J: TRBJ1-4
D: -
size: -
V: TRBV19
CDR3: CASSIFGTLPNEKLFF
DNA: TGTGCCAGTAGTATTTTCGGGACTCTCCCTAATGAAAAACTGTTTTTT

J: TRBJ1-4
D: -
size: -
V: TRBV7-8
CDR3: CASSLVGISYEKLFF
DNA: TGTGCCAGCAGCTTAGTCGGGATCTCCTATGAAAAACTGTTTTTT

J: TRBJ2-2
D: TRBD1
size: -
V: TRBV19
CDR3: CASSTTGGTGELFF
DNA: TGTGCCAGTAGTACCACAGGGGGCACCGGGGAGCTGTTTTTT

J: TRBJ1-4
D: TRBD1
size: -
V: TRBV13
CDR3: CASSFRTGAWGNEKLFF
DNA: TGTGCCAGCAGCTTTCGGACAGGGGCATGGGGTAATGAAAAACTGTTTTTT

J: TRBJ1-1
D: -
size: -
V: TRBV6-2/TRBV6-3
CDR3: CASTPHIQGTGTEAFF
DNA: TGTGCCAGCACCCCCCACATCCAGGGTACCGGCACTGAAGCTTTCTTT

J: TRBJ1-1
D: TRBD1
size: once
V: TRBV4-1
CDR3: CASSQTEDRVLLGTEAFF
DNA: TGCGCCAGCAGCCAGACTGAGGACAGGGTTCTCCTGGGCACTGAAGCTTTCTTT

J: TRBJ1-1
D: -
size: -
V: TRBV21-1
CDR3: CASSKAYRDVDTEAFF
DNA: TGTGCCAGCAGCAAAGCATACAGGGATGTGGACACTGAAGCTTTCTTT

J: TRBJ1-1
D: TRBD1
size: -
V: TRBV18
CDR3: CASSPWTGGSTEAFF
DNA: TGTGCCAGCTCACCATGGACAGGGGGCTCAACTGAAGCTTTCTTT

J: TRBJ2-3
D: -
size: once
V: TRBV5-1
CDR3: CASSLEGDTQYF
DNA: TGCGCCAGCAGCTTGGAGGGGGATACGCAGTATTTT